Following are 25 T cell receptor beta chains from one sample sequenced in a study of beta chain features in type 1 diabetes. The isolated RNA, all of it, was reverse transcribed, so expressed TCRB transcripts were what got sequenced. Generated by immunoSEQ multiplex PCR, the TCRdb table keeps only in-frame clones and is missing some. The sample contains 250,000 to 400,000 clones, around 13% of which appear only once. The source material was central memory CD4+ T cells from blood. The receptors were sampled from a man aged 30-40 years in good health.

This chain connects TRBV7-8 to TRBJ2-3; D tentatively fits TRBD1 or TRBD2 (5 bases each). Trimming stripped 5 bases from V and 0 bases from J, with 15 bases between. The CDR3 contains 16 residues. Germline V gene data show CDR1 as SGHVS and CDR2 as FQNEAQ. This CDR3 is CASSRGRGLSTDTQYF. As DNA, the CDR3 is TGTGCCAGCAGCCGGGGCCGGGGATTGAGCACAGATACGCAGTATTTT.

This clone was observed a few times. The J gene is TRBJ1-4, the V gene TRBV2, with D tentatively TRBD1 (5 bases). Germline V gives CDR1 SNHLY, CDR2 FYNNEI. Trimming removed 7 bases from V and 1 base from J, with 13 bases in between. This CDR3 contains 15 residues. CDR3 protein: CASTTDRITNEKLFF. In DNA form, the CDR3 reads TGTGCCAGCACAACCGACAGAATAACTAATGAAAAACTGTTTTTT.

V and J are TRBV12-5 and TRBJ2-3, with TRBD2 matching over 11 bases. V was pared by 1 base and J by 0 bases, with 0 bases of the junction left unmatched. CDR1 is LGHNT and CDR2 is FRNRAP in the germline V gene. The length of the CDR3 is 16 residues. CDR3 sequence reads: CASGLGLAGSTDTQYF. The CDR3 coding sequence is TGTGCTAGTGGTTTGGGACTAGCGGGGAGCACAGATACGCAGTATTTT.

This clone came up a few times. V gene TRBV7-8 combines with J gene TRBJ1-4; no clear D gene. This CDR3 has 15 residues. From germline, CDR1 is SGHVS and CDR2 FQNEAQ. V lost 2 bases, J lost 8 bases, and 15 bases lay in between. Here the CDR3 reads CASSLSPGVGEKLFF. CDR3 bases: TGTGCCAGCAGCTTATCCCCCGGGGTTGGGGAAAAACTGTTTTTT.

This clone was recorded a few times. J is TRBJ1-2 and V is TRBV6-5, with TRBD1 as a possible D gene (6 bases). The CDR3 sequence is 11 residues long. Germline loops: CDR1 MNHEY, CDR2 SVGAGI. Trimming removed 10 bases at V and 7 bases at J, with 13 bases between. The chain's CDR3 is CATRTVLGYTF. CDR3 in DNA: TGTGCCACAAGGACAGTTCTTGGCTACACCTTC.

In this sample, this clone turned up a few times. The junction departs from the called germline gene at one end, perhaps through a read error. V gene TRBV2 combines with J gene TRBJ1-3; maybe TRBD1 (5 bases). This CDR3 region has 13 residues. Germline V gives CDR1 SNHLY, CDR2 FYNNEI. CDR3 in DNA: TGTGCCAGCGGTGAGGGGCCCGGAAACACCATATATTTT. Its translation: CASGEGPGNTIYF.

This clone has just a few counts. The rearrangement joins TRBV7-2 to TRBJ1-5; 9 nucleotides line up with TRBD1. The CDR3 spans 14 residues. The germline V gene has CDR1 SGHTA and CDR2 FQGNSA. With V trimmed by 5 bases and J by 4 bases, 3 bases remained unmatched. The CDR3 DNA follows: TGTGCCAGCAGCGTGACAGGGGGTAATCAGCCCCAGCATTTT. It is translated as CASSVTGGNQPQHF.

This clone was counted a few times. This chain connects TRBV4-3 to TRBJ2-7; unclear D gene. V gave up 0 bases and J gave up 7 bases, with 10 bases separating them. CDR1 LGHNA and CDR2 YSLEER come from the germline V gene. There are 13 residues in the CDR3. The CDR3 nucleotides read TGCGCCAGCAGCCAAGAATTTGGCCTTGAGCAGTACTTC. Its protein is CASSQEFGLEQYF.

This clone was observed a handful of times. Given a much more abundant clone one base away, this may be a read error. This sequence joins TRBV6-6 and TRBJ2-1; no definite D call. CDR1 is MNHNY and CDR2 is SVGAGI in the germline V gene (reference sequence). V shed 10 bases and J shed 0 bases, with 4 bases lying between them. The CDR3 runs 11 residues. The CDR3 bases are TGTGCCACCAGCTCCTACAATGAGCAGTTCTTC. Residues: CATSSYNEQFF.

The table lists this clone with a few counts. This sequence joins TRBV29-1 and TRBJ1-3, with D tentatively TRBD1 (6 bases). This CDR3 comprises 12 residues. V lost 7 bases and J 7 bases, leaving 14 bases between the germline ends. Germline V gives CDR1 SQVTM, CDR2 ANQGSEA. Written as DNA, the CDR3 is TGCAGCGCGGACAGCCAGGGGAACACCATATATTTT. Translating gives CSADSQGNTIYF.

This clone was detected a few times. The sample contains more than one DNA sequence encoding this CDR3. This chain uses TRBV7-8 with TRBJ2-5; D gene ambiguous. The CDR3 spans 10 residues. Germline V lookup: CDR1 SGHVS, CDR2 FQNEAQ. V gave up 6 bases and J gave up 5 bases, with 4 bases separating them. The DNA of the CDR3 is TGTGCCAGCAGTAGGGAGACCCAGTACTTC. Amino acids: CASSRETQYF.

This clone was detected a few times. In nucleotides, the CDR3 is TGCGCCAGCAGCCAAGACAAGGGATTGACTCTTCGCTACACCTTC. Encoded protein: CASSQDKGLTLRYTF. V is TRBV4-1 and J is TRBJ1-2; D ambiguous. The CDR3 extends over 15 amino acids. Germline CDR1 is MGHRA and CDR2 is YSYEKL. The V end was cut by 0 bases, the J end by 9 bases, with 17 bases between.

The chain is built from TRBV6-1 and TRBJ2-5; the match to TRBD2 covers 7 bases. The V gene's germline CDR1 is MNHNS and CDR2 SASEGT. Trimming took 5 bases from V and 3 from J; bases not matched to a gene: 9. This CDR3 is built from 15 residues. CDR3 residues: CASSSGLAGEETQYF. As DNA, the CDR3 is TGTGCCAGCAGTTCGGGCCTGGCGGGGGAAGAGACCCAGTACTTC.

This sequence joins TRBV30 and TRBJ2-5; D unclear. V lost 1 base to trimming and J lost 8 bases, with 11 bases between them. Germline CDR1 reads GTSNPN; CDR2 reads SVGIG (reference sequence). The CDR3 extends over 12 amino acids. This CDR3 is CAWSETVSTQYF. The DNA of the CDR3 is TGTGCCTGGAGTGAAACAGTCTCCACCCAGTACTTC.

This chain uses TRBV18 with TRBJ2-2; 7 nucleotides agree with TRBD1. This CDR3 spans 17 amino acids. Germline CDR1 is KGHSH and CDR2 is LQKENI. J was trimmed by 3 bases and V by 2 bases; bases with no gene match: 9. CDR3 residues: CASSPRLTGLYTGELFF. The CDR3 nucleotides read TGTGCCAGCTCACCAAGATTGACAGGGTTGTACACCGGGGAGCTGTTTTTT.

This sequence joins TRBV6-5 and TRBJ1-1; TRBD1 is a possible D gene (5 bases). Germline assignment: CDR1 MNHEY and CDR2 SVGAGI. CDR3 length: 11 amino acids. V was pared by 6 bases and J by 10 bases, with 12 bases between. CDR3 DNA sequence: TGTGCCAGCAGCCGGGGCCAGGGAGCTTTCTTT. It is translated as CASSRGQGAFF.

The chain has TRBV9 and TRBJ2-7, with D perhaps assigned TRBD1 or TRBD2 (5 bases each). V lost 0 bases and J lost 6, with 19 bases in between. There are 16 residues in the CDR3. Germline V gives CDR1 SGDLS, CDR2 YYNGEE. The CDR3 DNA reads TGTGCCAGCAGCGTAGGGGCTGGGGGTCAATCTTCCGAGCAGTACTTC. Encoded protein: CASSVGAGGQSSEQYF.

This clone was observed a handful of times. The V gene is TRBV2, the J gene TRBJ1-4; D possibly corresponds to TRBD1 (6 bases). CDR1 and CDR2 (germline): SNHLY, FYNNEI. The V and J ends lost 6 bases and 6 bases respectively, with 11 bases between them. CDR3 length equals 13 residues. This chain's CDR3 is CASRQGRHEKLFF. The CDR3 region has the DNA TGTGCCAGCAGACAGGGTCGTCATGAAAAACTGTTTTTT.

The chain combines TRBV11-2 with TRBJ1-4, with TRBD1 as a possible D gene (5 bases). This CDR3 is built from 17 residues. V lost 1 base and J lost 4, with 16 bases in between. Germline-derived CDR1 and CDR2 are SGHAT and FQNNGV. The CDR3 reads CASSLAGAPLHNEKLFF. The CDR3 DNA sequence: TGTGCCAGCAGCTTAGCTGGGGCCCCACTTCATAATGAAAAACTGTTTTTT.

This chain connects TRBV30 to TRBJ1-5, with D perhaps TRBD1 (6 bases). Germline CDR1 reads GTSNPN; CDR2 reads SVGIG (reference sequence). V was shortened by 1 base and J by 3 bases, with 10 bases between the two germline ends. The CDR3 totals 14 residues. The CDR3 loop is CAWSADSLNQPQHF. CDR3 bases: TGTGCCTGGAGTGCGGACAGCCTCAATCAGCCCCAGCATTTT. Full variable domain (rest looked up from reference TRBV30 and TRBJ1-5): SQTIHQWPATLVQPVGSPLSLECTVEGTSNPNLYWYRQAAGRGLQLLFYSVGIGQISSEVPQNLSASRPQDRQFILSSKKLLLSDSGFYLCAWSADSLNQPQHFGDGTRLSIL.

In its sample, this clone was seen a few times. This sequence joins TRBV27 and TRBJ2-5; D uncertain. The CDR3 consists of 15 residues. Trimming left V 6 bases short and J 0 bases short, with 14 bases between. Germline V gene sequence: CDR1 MNHEY, CDR2 SMNVEV (reference sequence). CDR3 sequence: CASSTGFWNQETQYF. The CDR3 nucleotides are TGTGCCAGCAGCACTGGGTTTTGGAACCAAGAGACCCAGTACTTC.

This clone was counted between two and nine times. The V and J genes are TRBV30 and TRBJ1-2; a weak D match, TRBD1 (5 bases). The CDR3 totals 13 residues. Deletions cut 3 bases from V and 3 bases from J, with 11 bases between. Germline assignment: CDR1 GTSNPN and CDR2 SVGIG (reference sequence). The CDR3 DNA sequence: TGTGCCTGGAGGAGGGGAGAAGACTATGGCTACACCTTC. Translating gives CAWRRGEDYGYTF.

The chain couples TRBV4-1 to TRBJ2-1, with a possible D match to TRBD2 (6 bases). Looked up from germline, CDR1 is MGHRA and CDR2 is YSYEKL. Deletions cut 4 bases from V and 5 bases from J, with 21 bases between. The CDR3 runs 17 residues. In nucleotides, the CDR3 is TGCGCCAGCAGCCGCGAGACCCCGGGGAGGTGGCACAATGAGCAGTTCTTC. It is translated as CASSRETPGRWHNEQFF.

The V call is TRBV19, the J call TRBJ1-5, with D possibly matching TRBD1 (5 bases). This CDR3 contains 15 residues. Germline loops: CDR1 LNHDA, CDR2 SQIVND (reference sequence). Trimming took off 4 bases at V and 0 bases at J, with 10 bases between the two ends. This CDR3 reads CASSRGLTSNQPQHF. The CDR3 coding sequence is TGTGCCAGTAGTAGGGGGTTAACTAGCAATCAGCCCCAGCATTTT. The full variable domain, its missing parts supplied by reference TRBV19 and TRBJ1-5, is DGGITQSPKYLFRKEGQNVTLSCEQNLNHDAMYWYRQDPGQGLRLIYYSQIVNDFQKGDIAEGYSVSREKKESFPLTVTSAQKNPTAFYLCASSRGLTSNQPQHFGDGTRLSIL.

This clone has only a few counts. The rearrangement joins TRBV4-1 to TRBJ1-3; D uncertain. The germline gives CDR1 MGHRA, CDR2 YSYEKL. The V end was cut by 2 bases, the J end by 0 bases, with 11 bases between. The CDR3 contains 16 residues. DNA for the CDR3: TGCGCCAGCAGCCAATCGCACAGCTCCTCTGGAAACACCATATATTTT. As protein: CASSQSHSSSGNTIYF.